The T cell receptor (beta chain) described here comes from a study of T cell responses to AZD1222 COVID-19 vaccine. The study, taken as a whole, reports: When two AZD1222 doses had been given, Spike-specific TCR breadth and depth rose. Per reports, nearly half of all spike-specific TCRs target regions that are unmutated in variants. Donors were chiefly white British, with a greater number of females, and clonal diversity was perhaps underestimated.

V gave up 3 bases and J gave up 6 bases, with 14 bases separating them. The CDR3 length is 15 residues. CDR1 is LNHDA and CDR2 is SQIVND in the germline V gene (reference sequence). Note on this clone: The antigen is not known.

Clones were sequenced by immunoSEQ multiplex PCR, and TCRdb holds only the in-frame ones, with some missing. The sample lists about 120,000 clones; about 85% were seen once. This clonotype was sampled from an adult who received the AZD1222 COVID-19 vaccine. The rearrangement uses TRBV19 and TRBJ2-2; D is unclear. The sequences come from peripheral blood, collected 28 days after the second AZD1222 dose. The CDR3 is CASSMMGRFPGELFF. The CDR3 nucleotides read TGTGCCAGTAGTATGATGGGAAGGTTTCCCGGGGAGCTGTTTTTT.